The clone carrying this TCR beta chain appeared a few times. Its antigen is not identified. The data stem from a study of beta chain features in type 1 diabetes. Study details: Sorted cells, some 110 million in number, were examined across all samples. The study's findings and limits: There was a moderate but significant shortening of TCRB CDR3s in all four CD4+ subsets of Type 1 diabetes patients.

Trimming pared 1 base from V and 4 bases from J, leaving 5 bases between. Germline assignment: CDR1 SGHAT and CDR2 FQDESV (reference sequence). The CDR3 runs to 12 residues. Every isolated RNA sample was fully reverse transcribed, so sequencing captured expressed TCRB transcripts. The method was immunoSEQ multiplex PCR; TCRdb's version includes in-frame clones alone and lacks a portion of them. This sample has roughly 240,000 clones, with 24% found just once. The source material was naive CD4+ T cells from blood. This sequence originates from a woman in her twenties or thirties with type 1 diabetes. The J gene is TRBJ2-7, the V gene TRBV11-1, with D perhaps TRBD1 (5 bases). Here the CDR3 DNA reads TGTGCCAGCAGCTTAGAGGGGTACGAGCAGTACTTC. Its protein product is CASSLEGYEQYF. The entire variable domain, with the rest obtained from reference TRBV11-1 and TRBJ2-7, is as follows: EAEVAQSPRYKITEKSQAVAFWCDPISGHATLYWYRQILGQGPELLVQFQDESVVDDSQLPKDRFSAERLKGVDSTLKIQPAELGDSAMYLCASSLEGYEQYFGPGTRLTVT.